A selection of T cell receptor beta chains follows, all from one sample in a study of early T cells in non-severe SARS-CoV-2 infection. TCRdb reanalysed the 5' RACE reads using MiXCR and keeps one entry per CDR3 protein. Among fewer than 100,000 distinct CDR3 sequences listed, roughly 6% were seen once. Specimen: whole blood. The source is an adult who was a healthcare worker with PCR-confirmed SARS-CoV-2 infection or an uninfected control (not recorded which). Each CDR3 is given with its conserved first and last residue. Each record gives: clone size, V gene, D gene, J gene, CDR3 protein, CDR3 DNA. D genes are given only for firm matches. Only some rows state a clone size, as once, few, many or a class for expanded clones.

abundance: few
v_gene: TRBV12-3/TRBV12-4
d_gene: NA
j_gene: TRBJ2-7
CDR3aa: CASSSERLRNEQYF
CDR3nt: TGTGCCAGCAGTTCCGAGCGACTCCGTAACGAGCAGTACTTC

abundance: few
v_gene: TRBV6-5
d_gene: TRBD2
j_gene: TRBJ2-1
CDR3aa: CASSYSSGGNEQFF
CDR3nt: TGTGCCAGCAGTTACTCTAGCGGGGGCAATGAGCAGTTCTTC

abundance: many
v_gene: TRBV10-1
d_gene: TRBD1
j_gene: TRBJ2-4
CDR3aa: CASSPGQGSSILNIQYF
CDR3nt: TGCGCCAGCTCCCCGGGACAGGGGTCCTCAATTCTAAACATTCAGTACTTC

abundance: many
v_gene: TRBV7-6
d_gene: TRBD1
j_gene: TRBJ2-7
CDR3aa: CASSLASGQGSGEQYF
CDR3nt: TGTGCCAGCAGCTTAGCCTCGGGACAGGGCTCTGGCGAGCAGTACTTC

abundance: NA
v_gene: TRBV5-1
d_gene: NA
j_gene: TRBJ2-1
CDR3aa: CASSSEPSGPYNEQFF
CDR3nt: TGCGCCAGCAGCTCCGAGCCTTCTGGGCCCTACAATGAGCAGTTCTTC

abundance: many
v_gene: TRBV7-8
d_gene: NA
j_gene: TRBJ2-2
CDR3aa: CASSFYSRDAGELFF
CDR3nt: TGTGCCAGCAGCTTTTATTCCAGGGATGCCGGGGAGCTGTTTTTT

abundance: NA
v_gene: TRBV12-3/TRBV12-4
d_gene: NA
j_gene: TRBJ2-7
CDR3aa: CASSPGGGDPYEQYF
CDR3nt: TGTGCCAGCAGCCCCGGTGGGGGAGACCCCTACGAGCAGTACTTC

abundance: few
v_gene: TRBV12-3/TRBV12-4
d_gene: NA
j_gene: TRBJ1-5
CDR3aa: CASSGGHAQPQHF
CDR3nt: TGTGCCAGCAGTGGGGGGCACGCTCAGCCCCAGCATTTT

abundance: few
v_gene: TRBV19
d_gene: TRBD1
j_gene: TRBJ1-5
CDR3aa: CASTGTGDNQPQHF
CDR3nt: TGTGCCAGTACGGGGACAGGGGACAATCAGCCCCAGCATTTT

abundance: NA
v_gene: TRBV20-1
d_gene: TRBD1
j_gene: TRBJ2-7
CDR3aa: CSARTGTGTWEQYF
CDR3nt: TGCAGTGCTCGAACCGGGACAGGGACATGGGAGCAGTACTTC

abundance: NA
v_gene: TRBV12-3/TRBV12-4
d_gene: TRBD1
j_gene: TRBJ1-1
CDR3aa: CASRPWTGGTEAFF
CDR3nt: TGTGCCAGCAGACCCTGGACAGGGGGCACTGAAGCTTTCTTT

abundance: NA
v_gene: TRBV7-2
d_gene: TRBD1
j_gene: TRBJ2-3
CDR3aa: CASSLQPGQLTDTQYF
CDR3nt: TGTGCCAGCAGCTTACAACCGGGACAGCTGACGGATACGCAGTATTTT